Below, 14 T cell receptor beta chains from the same sample are listed, as sequenced in a study of T cell responses to AZD1222 COVID-19 vaccine. The repertoire was sequenced with immunoSEQ multiplex PCR; TCRdb's copy has only in-frame clones and lacks some. Of some 86,000 clones in the sample, approximately 90% are singletons; the top ten hold about 5.4%. The specimen was peripheral blood, collected 28 days after the second AZD1222 dose. The receptors derive from an adult who received the AZD1222 COVID-19 vaccine.

The chain has TRBV19 and TRBJ2-3; 8 bases line up with TRBD1. The CDR3 consists of 14 residues. Germline loops: CDR1 LNHDA, CDR2 SQIVND (reference sequence). The ends lost 5 bases at V and 5 bases at J; junction bases unmatched: 6. The CDR3 loop is CASSFVTGVDTQYF. The CDR3 DNA follows: TGTGCCAGTAGTTTTGTGACAGGGGTAGATACGCAGTATTTT.

The chain carries TRBV12-3 or TRBV12-4 and TRBJ1-3; D perhaps matches TRBD1 (5 bases). Trimming took 3 bases from V and 15 from J, leaving 12 bases between them. The CDR3 spans 11 residues. The CDR3 region is CASSFRDEPYF. The DNA of the CDR3 is TGTGCCAGCAGTTTCCGGGACGAGCCATATTTT.

The CDR3 DNA follows: TGTGCCAGCAGTGAAGGACAGTATTCACCCCTCCACTTT. It codes for CASSEGQYSPLHF. The V gene is TRBV2, the J gene TRBJ1-6, with a weak D call TRBD1 (5 bases). This CDR3 region has 13 residues. V was pared by 1 base and J by 8 bases, with 6 bases between. Germline CDR1 and CDR2: SNHLY and FYNNEI.

The gene calls are TRBV29-1 and TRBJ2-7, with a tentative D call TRBD2 (6 bases). V lost 6 bases and J lost 3, with 18 bases in between. The CDR3 sequence is 14 residues long. Germline lookup yields CDR1 SQVTM and CDR2 ANQGSEA. In DNA, the CDR3 is TGCAGCGTGATCGGGGGTGCCTCCGACTACGAGCAGTACTTC. This encodes CSVIGGASDYEQYF.

The chain has TRBV20-1 and TRBJ2-1, with no clear D. Trimming removed 1 base at V and 6 bases at J, with 4 bases between. The V gene's germline CDR1 is DFQATT and CDR2 SNEGSKA (reference sequence). CDR3 length equals 11 residues. The CDR3, as DNA: TGCAGTGCTAGAGGCCGCAATGAGCAGTTCTTC. This gives the protein CSARGRNEQFF.

This chain uses TRBV7-2 with TRBJ1-2, with 9 nucleotides matching TRBD1. V shed 5 bases, J shed 5 bases, and the junction held 12 bases outside the gene matches. CDR3 length equals 16 residues. Germline CDR1 is SGHTA and CDR2 is FQGNSA. The CDR3 DNA sequence: TGTGCCAGCAGCCATCGCCCTCCGGGACAGGGATATGGCTACACCTTC. It encodes CASSHRPPGQGYGYTF. The full variable domain, with the rest looked up from reference TRBV7-2 and TRBJ1-2, is GAGVSQSPSNKVTEKGKDVELRCDPISGHTALYWYRQSLGQGLEFLIYFQGNSAPDKSGLPSDRFSAERTGGSVSTLTIQRTQQEDSAVYLCASSHRPPGQGYGYTFGSGTRLTVV.

This clone is a singleton in its sample. The V gene is TRBV15, the J gene TRBJ2-2; 10 bases line up with TRBD1. After removal of 5 bases from V and 3 bases from J, the junction contained 3 bases not matched to a gene. The germline V gene encodes CDR1 LNHNV and CDR2 YYDKDF (reference sequence). This CDR3 has 15 amino acids. This chain's CDR3 is CATSVGQGDTGELFF. In DNA, the CDR3 is TGTGCCACCAGCGTTGGACAGGGGGACACCGGGGAGCTGTTTTTT.

The rearrangement uses TRBV28 and TRBJ1-2; the D is unclear. The CDR3 is 13 residues long. Trimming removed 6 bases at V and 0 bases at J, with 8 bases between. The germline gives CDR1 MDHEN, CDR2 SYDVKM. The CDR3 sequence: CASRPHSNYGYTF. The CDR3 DNA reads TGTGCCAGCAGACCCCATTCTAACTATGGCTACACCTTC.

The CDR3 reads CASSPAGGDFASQPQHF. CDR3 nucleotides: TGTGCCAGCTCACCGGCAGGGGGAGATTTCGCAAGTCAGCCCCAGCATTTT. This chain connects TRBV18 to TRBJ1-5, with 7 bases lining up with TRBD1. V shed 3 bases, J shed 6 bases, and the junction held 14 bases outside the gene matches. Germline assignment: CDR1 KGHSH and CDR2 LQKENI. This CDR3 contains 17 residues. The full variable domain, rest sourced from reference TRBV18 and TRBJ1-5, is NAGVMQNPRHLVRRRGQEARLRCSPMKGHSHVYWYRQLPEEGLKFMVYLQKENIIDESGMPKERFSAEFPKEGPSILRIQQVVRGDSAAYFCASSPAGGDFASQPQHFGDGTRLSIL.

This sequence joins TRBV5-6 and TRBJ1-2; 8 bases line up with TRBD1. The CDR3 is 14 residues long. Germline assignment: CDR1 SGHDT and CDR2 YYEEEE. J lost 1 base, V lost 4 bases, and 3 bases had no gene match. This CDR3 reads CASSMDRVNYGYTF. The CDR3 nucleotides are TGTGCCAGCAGCATGGACAGGGTTAACTATGGCTACACCTTC. Complete variable domain (other parts from reference TRBV5-6 and TRBJ1-2): DAGVTQSPTHLIKTRGQQVTLRCSPKSGHDTVSWYQQALGQGPQFIFQYYEEEERQRGNFPDRFSGHQFPNYSSELNVNALLLGDSALYLCASSMDRVNYGYTFGSGTRLTVV.

This clone was seen a few times. The chain employs TRBV5-1 and TRBJ1-2; 9 bases map to TRBD1. Per the germline V gene, CDR1 is SGHRS and CDR2 is YFSETQ. This CDR3 has 14 amino acids. Trimming cost V 4 bases and J 5 bases; bases outside gene matches: 6. For the CDR3, the DNA is TGCGCCAGCAGCCCTGGGACAGGGACATATGGCTACACCTTC. This translates into CASSPGTGTYGYTF.

The V gene is TRBV5-1, the J gene TRBJ2-3; 7 bases match TRBD2. This CDR3 is 16 amino acids long. The V gene's germline CDR1 is SGHRS and CDR2 YFSETQ. Trimming cost V 0 bases and J 3 bases; bases outside gene matches: 7. This CDR3 is CASSLGQPGGTDTQYF. CDR3 bases: TGCGCCAGCAGCTTGGGGCAGCCGGGGGGAACAGATACGCAGTATTTT.

The V call is TRBV19, the J call TRBJ1-1; D perhaps matches TRBD1 (5 bases). Germline V CDR1 and CDR2: LNHDA, SQIVND (reference sequence). The CDR3 is 14 residues long. V lost 5 bases and J 0 bases, leaving 10 bases between the germline ends. Here the CDR3 reads CASSPGTLNTEAFF. The CDR3 coding sequence is TGTGCCAGTAGTCCTGGGACTTTGAACACTGAAGCTTTCTTT. Supplemented by reference TRBV19 and TRBJ1-1, the full variable domain reads DGGITQSPKYLFRKEGQNVTLSCEQNLNHDAMYWYRQDPGQGLRLIYYSQIVNDFQKGDIAEGYSVSREKKESFPLTVTSAQKNPTAFYLCASSPGTLNTEAFFGQGTRLTVV.

The chain has TRBV4-3 and TRBJ1-6; 9 positions match TRBD1. V lost 4 bases, J lost 8 bases, and 9 bases stayed unmatched. This CDR3 has 16 residues. Germline assignment: CDR1 LGHNA and CDR2 YSLEER. The CDR3 DNA is TGCGCCAGCAGCCTGACGCGTGGACAGGGGTATTCACCCCTCCACTTT. It is translated as CASSLTRGQGYSPLHF.